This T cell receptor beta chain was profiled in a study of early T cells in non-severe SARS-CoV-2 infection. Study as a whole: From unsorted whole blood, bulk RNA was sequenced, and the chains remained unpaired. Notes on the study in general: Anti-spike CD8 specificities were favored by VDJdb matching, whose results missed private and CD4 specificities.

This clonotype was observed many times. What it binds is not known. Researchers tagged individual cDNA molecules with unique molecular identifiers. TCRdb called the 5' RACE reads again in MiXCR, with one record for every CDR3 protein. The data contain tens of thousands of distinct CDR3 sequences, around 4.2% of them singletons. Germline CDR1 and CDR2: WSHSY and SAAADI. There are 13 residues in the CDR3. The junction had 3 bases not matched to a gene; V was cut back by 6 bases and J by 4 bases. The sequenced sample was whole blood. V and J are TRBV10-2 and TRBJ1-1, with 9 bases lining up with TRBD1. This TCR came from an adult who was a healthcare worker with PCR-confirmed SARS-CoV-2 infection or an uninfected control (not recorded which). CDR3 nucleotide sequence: TGCGCCAGCAGCCTGGACAGGGGCACTGAAGCTTTCTTT. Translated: CASSLDRGTEAFF.